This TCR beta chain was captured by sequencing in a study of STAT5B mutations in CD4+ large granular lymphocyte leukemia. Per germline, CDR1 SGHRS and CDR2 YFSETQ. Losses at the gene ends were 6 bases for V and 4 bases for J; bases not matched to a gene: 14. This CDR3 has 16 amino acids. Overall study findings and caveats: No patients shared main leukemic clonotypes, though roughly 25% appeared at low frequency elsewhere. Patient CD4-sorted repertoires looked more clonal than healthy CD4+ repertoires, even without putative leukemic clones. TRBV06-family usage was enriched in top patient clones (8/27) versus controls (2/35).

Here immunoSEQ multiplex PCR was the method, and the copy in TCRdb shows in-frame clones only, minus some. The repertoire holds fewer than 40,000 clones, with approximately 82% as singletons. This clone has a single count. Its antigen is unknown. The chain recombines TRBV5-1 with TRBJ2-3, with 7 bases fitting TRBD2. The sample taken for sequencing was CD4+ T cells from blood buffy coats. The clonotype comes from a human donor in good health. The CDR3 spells CASTPDGLVGADTQYF. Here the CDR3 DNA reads TGCGCCAGCACCCCCGACGGACTAGTTGGGGCAGATACGCAGTATTTT.